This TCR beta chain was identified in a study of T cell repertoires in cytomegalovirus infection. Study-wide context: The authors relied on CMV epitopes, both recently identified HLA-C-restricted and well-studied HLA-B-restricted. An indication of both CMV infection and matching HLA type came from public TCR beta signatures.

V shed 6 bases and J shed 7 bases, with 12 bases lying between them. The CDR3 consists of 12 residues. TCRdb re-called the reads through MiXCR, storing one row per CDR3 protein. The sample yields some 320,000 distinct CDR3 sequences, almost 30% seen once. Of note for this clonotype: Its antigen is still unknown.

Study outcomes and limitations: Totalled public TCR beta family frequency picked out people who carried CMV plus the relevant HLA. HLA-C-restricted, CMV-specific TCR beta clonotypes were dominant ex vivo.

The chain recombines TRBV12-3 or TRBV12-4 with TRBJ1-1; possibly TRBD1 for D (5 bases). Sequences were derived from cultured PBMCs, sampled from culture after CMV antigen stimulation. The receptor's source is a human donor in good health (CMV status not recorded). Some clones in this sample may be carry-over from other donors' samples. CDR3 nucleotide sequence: TGTGCCAGCAGCCGTAGCGGGGGTGAAGCTTTCTTT. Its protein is CASSRSGGEAFF.